The 9 T cell receptor beta chains below were found in one sample sequenced in a study of T cells in Graves' hyperthyroidism and ophthalmopathy. RNA transcripts were the template for amplifying TCR beta CDR3 regions. The TCR CDR3 was amplified in a first-round RT-PCR using the HTBI primer set. TCRdb re-called the multiplex PCR reads with MiXCR, one entry per CDR3 protein. The sample carries around 340,000 distinct CDR3 sequences, roughly 15% recorded once. The sequenced sample consisted of blood. These receptors all come from a man between 25 and 39 years old with Graves' hyperthyroidism.

This clonotype was counted at least ten times. The chain carries TRBV24-1 and TRBJ2-3; TRBD2 is a possible D gene (7 bases). Germline-derived CDR1 and CDR2 are KGHDR and SFDVKD. This CDR3 comprises 16 residues. Trimming took 0 bases from V and 5 from J, leaving 14 bases between them. CDR3 in amino acids: CATSDLDAGEGDTQYF. CDR3 coding DNA: TGTGCCACCAGTGATTTGGATGCAGGGGAGGGAGATACGCAGTATTTT.

This clonotype turned up a few times. This chain uses TRBV4-1 with TRBJ1-6; no definite D call. Trimming removed 1 base at V and 7 bases at J, with 8 bases between. The germline V gene has CDR1 MGHRA and CDR2 YSYEKL. The CDR3 totals 14 residues. CDR3 residues: CASSQVGVNSPLHF. CDR3 DNA sequence: TGCGCCAGCAGCCAAGTCGGGGTAAATTCACCCCTCCACTTT.

This clonotype appeared many times. The chain recombines TRBV29-1 with TRBJ1-1; D gene ambiguous. Germline CDR1 SQVTM, CDR2 ANQGSEA. V was shortened by 0 bases and J by 4 bases, with 6 bases between the two germline ends. The CDR3 loop spans 12 amino acids. CDR3 DNA sequence: TGCAGCGTTGAAGACGGCGGCACTGAAGCTTTCTTT. Amino acid sequence: CSVEDGGTEAFF.

A word on this clonotype: A single base separates this from a much larger clone, so it may be a read error. V usage is TRBV11-2 and J usage is TRBJ2-3, with 7 bases lining up with TRBD1. The CDR3 length is 16 residues. Germline V lookup: CDR1 SGHAT, CDR2 FQNNGV. The CDR3 reads CTSSPRQQGGTDTQYF. CDR3 DNA sequence: TGTACCAGCAGCCCCAGGCAGCAGGGGGGCACAGATACGCAGTATTTT.

This clonotype occurred many times. The V call is TRBV28, the J call TRBJ2-5, with a tentative D call TRBD2 (7 bases). Per germline, CDR1 MDHEN and CDR2 SYDVKM. The CDR3 is made up of 15 amino acids. V lost 4 bases, J lost 3 bases, and 15 bases lay in between. DNA of the CDR3: TGTGCCAGCAGTTCGACGGGGGGCAGGGAAGAGACCCAGTACTTC. Its translation: CASSSTGGREETQYF.

The sample holds many counts of this clonotype. This rearrangement joins TRBV5-1 to TRBJ1-1; no clear D gene. The V gene lost 6 bases and the J gene lost 0 bases, with 6 bases spanning the gap. Germline values: CDR1 SGHRS, CDR2 YFSETQ. The CDR3 sequence is 12 residues long. In nucleotides, the CDR3 is TGCGCCAGCATAGGGCTGAACACTGAAGCTTTCTTT. Amino acids: CASIGLNTEAFF.

This clonotype was detected only a few times. This rearrangement joins TRBV6-4 to TRBJ2-2; TRBD2 aligns across 11 bases. The V and J ends lost 4 bases and 5 bases, in that order; junction bases with no gene match: 3. There are 15 residues in the CDR3. Germline loops: CDR1 MRHNA, CDR2 SNTAGT. CDR3 nucleotides: TGTGCCAGCAGTGTCCTAGCGGGAGGAACCGGGGAGCTGTTTTTT. Protein: CASSVLAGGTGELFF.

This clonotype was seen at least ten times. V is TRBV12-3 or TRBV12-4 and J is TRBJ1-5, with TRBD1 matching 11 bases. The CDR3 contains 16 residues. J lost 2 bases, V lost 5 bases, and 5 bases had no gene match. CDR3 protein: CASSRRTGGGNQPQHF. The CDR3 DNA is TGTGCCAGCAGTCGACGGACAGGGGGCGGCAATCAGCCCCAGCATTTT.

This clonotype was detected a few times. The chain links TRBV6-1 to TRBJ1-2; D uncertain. V was cut by 8 bases and J by 5 bases, with 12 bases left in between. CDR1 and CDR2 from the germline V gene are MNHNS and SASEGT. The CDR3 covers 12 residues. The CDR3 nucleotides read TGTGCCAGCCTGGACGGATTATATGGCTACACCTTC. Translation: CASLDGLYGYTF.